Presented here are 14 T cell receptor beta chains from one specimen sequenced in a study of metastatic and nonmetastatic thyroid tumors (dated by TCRdb to the early 2020s). Libraries came from PCR. The sequencer listed for this sample is Illumina HiSeq 4000. TCRdb reran the public reads through fastp at Q25 and MiXCR, keeping productive beta chains. For this sample there are about 45,000 clones; less than 4.5% appear just once. The top ten clones comprise over 9% of the sample. No patient had received any treatment before thyroid surgery. Sequencing input: blood. The receptor source for this set is a female donor with papillary thyroid cancer or a benign thyroid nodule (not recorded which). Some clones in this sample may be carry-over from other donors' samples.

With regard to this clone: This may stem from a read error, because a much larger clone lies one nucleotide away. V usage is TRBV29-1 and J usage is TRBJ2-1, with no clear D. Looked up from germline, CDR1 is SQVTM and CDR2 is ANQGSEA. V lost 2 bases, J lost 10 bases, and 6 bases lay in between. The CDR3 contains 10 residues. The CDR3 bases are TGCAGCGTTGAAACGGTCGAGCAGTTCTTC. The encoded protein is CSVETVEQFF.

The chain links TRBV6-1 to TRBJ1-6, with a possible D match to TRBD1 (5 bases). The CDR3 length is 14 residues. Per germline, CDR1 MNHNS and CDR2 SASEGT. Trimming stripped 11 bases from V and 9 bases from J, with 20 bases between. CDR3 DNA: TGTGCCGCCGAAACCGGGACTCTTAGTTCACCCCTCCACTTT. Residues: CAAETGTLSSPLHF.

This clone was picked up a small number of times. The chain has TRBV7-9 and TRBJ1-6; D is perhaps TRBD1 (5 bases). V was clipped by 1 base and J by 7 bases, with 11 bases between them. Germline CDR1 and CDR2: SEHNR and FQNEAQ (reference sequence). The CDR3 totals 15 residues. In DNA, the CDR3 is TGTGCCAGCAGCTTAGACCAGGGAGACAATTCACCCCTCCACTTT. This gives the protein CASSLDQGDNSPLHF.

V is TRBV6-9 and J is TRBJ1-1; no firm D call. Germline CDR1 and CDR2: MNHGY and SVAAGI. The length of the CDR3 is 15 residues. V was trimmed by 2 bases and J by 4 bases, leaving 14 bases between them. The CDR3 reads CASSYRGAWGTEAFF. The CDR3 nucleotides are TGTGCCAGCAGTTATCGAGGCGCCTGGGGCACTGAAGCTTTCTTT.

The chain couples TRBV27 to TRBJ1-2, with no clear D. Trimming stripped 5 bases from V and 7 bases from J, with 8 bases between. This CDR3 region has 11 residues. CDR1 MNHEY and CDR2 SMNVEV come from the germline V gene (reference sequence). CDR3 bases: TGTGCCAGCAGTGGCGTAGGTGGCTACACCTTC. Its protein is CASSGVGGYTF.

Only a few counts were recorded for this clone. The rearrangement uses TRBV6-5 and TRBJ1-1; no clear D gene. CDR1 and CDR2 from the germline V gene are MNHEY and SVGAGI. This CDR3 has 14 residues. V was cut by 4 bases and J by 1 base, with 10 bases left in between. CDR3 bases: TGTGCCAGCAGTTCTGCGGAGCCGAACACTGAAGCTTTCTTT. Its protein product is CASSSAEPNTEAFF.

Many counts were recorded for this clone. The genes are TRBV14 and TRBJ2-7, with a weak D call TRBD1 (6 bases). Trimming removed 1 base from V and 9 bases from J, with 13 bases in between. Germline CDR1 and CDR2: SGHDN and FVKESK. The CDR3 runs 13 residues. CDR3 in DNA: TGTGCCAGCAGCCAAGCCAGGGACATCCCGCAGTACTTC. Translation gives CASSQARDIPQYF.

In its sample, this clone was seen many times. This chain joins TRBV10-2 and TRBJ1-2, with 7 bases matching TRBD1. The germline V gene has CDR1 WSHSY and CDR2 SAAADI. The CDR3 totals 13 residues. Germline trimming cut 6 bases from V and 8 bases from J; bases unmatched to any gene: 9. For the CDR3, the DNA is TGCGCCAGCAGCCACGGGACAGTGTACGGCTACACCTTC. Its protein product is CASSHGTVYGYTF.

As concerns this clone: A much larger clone differs from this one at a single base, so this may be a read error. As DNA, the CDR3 is TGCGGCGTTGGGGGGGGATGGGGCAATGAGCAGTTCTTC. Its translation: CGVGGGWGNEQFF. The genes are TRBV29-1 and TRBJ2-1; 7 positions match TRBD2. CDR3 length: 13 residues. Germline V gives CDR1 SQVTM, CDR2 ANQGSEA.

This chain connects TRBV7-9 to TRBJ1-2; 8 bases are a match to TRBD1. Losses at the gene ends were 3 bases for V and 3 bases for J; bases not matched to a gene: 12. The CDR3 sequence is 17 residues long. Per germline, CDR1 SEHNR and CDR2 FQNEAQ (reference sequence). The CDR3 region has the DNA TGTGCCAGCAGCTTCCCGGGAGGGACAGGCGGTGACTATGGCTACACCTTC. Translated, it gives CASSFPGGTGGDYGYTF.

This clone turned up a few times. The J gene is TRBJ2-7, the V gene TRBV6-5, with D perhaps matching TRBD1 (7 bases). Germline CDR1 MNHEY, CDR2 SVGAGI. The CDR3 covers 14 residues. The V end was cut by 5 bases, the J end by 4 bases, with 15 bases between. The CDR3 nucleotides are TGTGCCAGCAGTGTGGAGCAGGGGGGATACGAGCAGTACTTC. Amino acid sequence: CASSVEQGGYEQYF.

This clone was seen a few times. The gene calls are TRBV2 and TRBJ1-3, with a possible D match to TRBD1 (6 bases). Looked up from germline, CDR1 is SNHLY and CDR2 is FYNNEI. This CDR3 region has 16 residues. V was pared by 2 bases and J by 3 bases, with 14 bases between. CDR3 DNA sequence: TGTGCCAGCAGTGAATATAGGGGGTCAAGTGGAAACACCATATATTTT. Translating it yields CASSEYRGSSGNTIYF.

This clone turned up a few times. The rearrangement joins TRBV6-2 or TRBV6-3 to TRBJ2-7; 8 bases agree with TRBD1. Trimming cost V 10 bases and J 2 bases; bases outside gene matches: 7. Germline CDR1 and CDR2: MNHEY and SVGEGT. The CDR3 totals 13 residues. CDR3 sequence reads: CATRTGKAYEQYF. The CDR3 DNA reads TGTGCCACTCGGACAGGGAAAGCCTACGAGCAGTACTTC.

This clone was recorded at least ten times. Other DNA sequences in the sample encode the same CDR3. This rearrangement joins TRBV12-3 or TRBV12-4 to TRBJ1-1; perhaps TRBD1 as D (5 bases). The CDR3 spans 14 residues. With 2 bases removed from V and 4 bases from J, the gap between germline ends came to 11 bases. CDR3 residues: CASSLQGRVTEAFF. The CDR3 nucleotides read TGTGCCAGCAGTTTACAGGGTCGGGTCACTGAAGCTTTCTTT.